Presented here are 5 T cell receptor beta chains from one specimen sequenced in a study of blood T cell repertoires in COVID-19. Method: immunoSEQ multiplex PCR; TCRdb's copy keeps in-frame clones and lacks some. The sample shows approximately 240,000 clones, approximately 83% of them seen only once. The specimen sequenced was PBMCs or T cells enriched from blood (not recorded which). The receptors were gathered from a woman between 35 and 50 years old with acute COVID-19.

A few counts support this clone. At the DNA level, this CDR3 is encoded by other sequences in the same sample as well. V and J are TRBV2 and TRBJ2-5, with TRBD2 matching over 10 bases. The V gene end was trimmed by 6 bases and the J gene end by 1 base; junction bases not matched to a gene: 2. This CDR3 is 14 amino acids long. The germline CDR1 and CDR2 sequences are SNHLY and FYNNEI. This chain's CDR3 is CASRWTSGQETQYF. The CDR3 nucleotides read TGTGCCAGCAGGTGGACTAGCGGCCAAGAGACCCAGTACTTC.

The chain employs TRBV29-1 and TRBJ1-1; TRBD1 is a possible D gene (6 bases). Germline V CDR1 and CDR2: SQVTM, ANQGSEA. CDR3 length: 13 residues. The V and J ends lost 5 bases and 0 bases respectively, with 10 bases between them. The DNA of the CDR3 is TGCAGCGTTAAGGGGGGGCTGAACACTGAAGCTTTCTTT. Protein: CSVKGGLNTEAFF.

The rearrangement uses TRBV24-1 and TRBJ2-1; 12 bases map to TRBD2. This CDR3 has 13 amino acids. CDR1 and CDR2 from the germline V gene are KGHDR and SFDVKD. With 12 bases clipped from V and 8 bases from J, the junction kept 7 bases outside the gene matches. CDR3 DNA: TGTGCCGCGACTAGCGGGAGTTCGTATGAGCAGTTCTTC. Translating it yields CAATSGSSYEQFF.

This clone has a single count. The V call is TRBV30, the J call TRBJ1-3, with TRBD1 identical over 8 bases. Germline CDR1 GTSNPN, CDR2 SVGIG (reference sequence). The CDR3 contains 12 residues. This chain's CDR3 is CATDRVRNTIYF. CDR3 in DNA: TGTGCGACGGACAGGGTCAGAAACACCATATATTTT.

The chain links TRBV16 to TRBJ2-7; 11 bases line up with TRBD2. The CDR3 extends over 17 amino acids. J lost 6 bases, V lost 0 bases, and 10 bases had no gene match. Germline-derived CDR1 and CDR2 are KGHSY and FQNENV. The chain's CDR3 is CASSQSGLAGGVTEQYF. The CDR3 coding sequence is TGTGCCAGCAGCCAATCAGGTCTAGCGGGAGGAGTTACCGAGCAGTACTTC.